The following is a T cell receptor (beta chain) sequence with its context. Its antigen is not known. PCR amplification relied on 60 Vbeta primers (plus 13 Jbeta primers). This table comes from immunoSEQ multiplex PCR, and its TCRdb copy is limited to in-frame clones, with some not included. In the table there are about 150,000 clones, less than 85% of which are singletons. The donors gave bone marrow, and they were healthy. The sample comes from a study of cytomegalovirus exposure and HLA in healthy donors. Germline values: CDR1 SGHRS, CDR2 YFSETQ. The length of the CDR3 is 13 residues. With 5 bases clipped from V and 6 bases from J, the junction kept 5 bases outside the gene matches. Study-wide results and caveats: V segments that were indistinguishable, TRBV6-2 and TRBV6-3 among them, were omitted from analysis. In a later analysis, HLA-associated beta chains showed higher expansion and lower generation probabilities than comparable chains.

The source material was PBMCs. The receptor's source is a man aged 18-30 years in good health and CMV-seronegative. The chain recombines TRBV5-1 with TRBJ2-3, with 8 bases identical to TRBD1. The CDR3 protein is CASSTTGVDTQYF. As DNA, the CDR3 is TGCGCCAGCAGTACGACAGGGGTGGATACGCAGTATTTT.